This TCR beta chain is from a study of blood T cell repertoires in COVID-19. About the research overall: The cDNA or gDNA used as material had been derived from T cells, B-cell-depleted T cells, or PBMCs.

Original processing methods: How many nucleated cells were present was estimated from reference gene primer amplification. Generated by immunoSEQ multiplex PCR, the TCRdb table keeps only in-frame clones and is missing some. V and J calls and clone size follow that table, whereas D and trimming were derived from the DNA. The sample lists 150,000 to 200,000 clones; 84% were seen once. The CDR3 totals 17 residues. The V and J ends lost 2 bases and 3 bases, in that order; junction bases with no gene match: 5. CDR1 is KGHSH, CDR2 LQKENI, per germline. The sequence was obtained from a man aged 35 to 55 who had recovered from COVID-19. The sample consisted of peripheral blood. V usage is TRBV18 and J usage is TRBJ2-2; 11 bases fit TRBD1. The CDR3 is CASSPGQGAWDTGELFF. The CDR3 DNA reads TGTGCCAGCTCACCAGGACAGGGGGCTTGGGACACCGGGGAGCTGTTTTTT.